The rows below give T cell receptor beta chains drawn from one sample of a study of T cell clones after liver transplantation. The data were produced by immunoSEQ multiplex PCR, yet TCRdb's version contains in-frame clones alone and is incomplete. The sample yields about 80,000 clones, 65% to 85% seen once. Sequencing was performed on CD4+ T cells from blood, taken approximately 3.5 years after liver transplant. Source of these receptors: a human patient who received a liver transplant. Part of the T cells may come from the graft donor. The CDR3 runs from the conserved cysteine through the conserved F or W. The D gene is left open where the match is weak. Part of the rows lack a size; the others show once, few, many or a class for expanded clones.

CDR3 protein	CDR3 DNA	J gene	clone size	V gene	D gene
CASTLIYGVNEQFF	TGTGCCAGCACCCTTATATACGGGGTCAATGAGCAGTTCTTC	TRBJ2-1	NA	TRBV11-2	NA
CASRTQNSNQPQHF	TGTGCCAGTAGAACACAGAATAGCAATCAGCCCCAGCATTTT	TRBJ1-5	NA	TRBV19	NA
CASSARYSNNEQFF	TGTGCCAGCAGCGCGCGGTACAGTAACAATGAGCAGTTCTTC	TRBJ2-1	NA	TRBV7-9	NA
CASTEQVNTEAFF	TGCGCCAGCACAGAACAGGTGAACACTGAAGCTTTCTTT	TRBJ1-1	NA	TRBV5-1	NA
CASSQADRVRTEAFF	TGCGCCAGCAGCCAGGCGGACAGGGTAAGGACTGAAGCTTTCTTT	TRBJ1-1	NA	TRBV4-1	TRBD1
CASTGRGDGYTF	TGTGCCAGCACGGGCAGGGGGGATGGCTACACCTTC	TRBJ1-2	NA	TRBV6-1	TRBD1
CASSYEGVNTEAFF	TGTGCCAGCAGTTACGAGGGCGTGAACACTGAAGCTTTCTTT	TRBJ1-1	NA	TRBV6-5	NA
CASSLSTGGLTNYGYTF	TGTGCCAGCAGTTTGTCGACAGGGGGACTTACTAACTATGGCTACACCTTC	TRBJ1-2	NA	TRBV28	TRBD1
CASSPTLTGSRYEQYF	TGTGCCAGCAGTCCCACCCTTACCGGGAGCCGCTACGAGCAGTACTTC	TRBJ2-7	NA	TRBV27	NA
CASRSSGSPGYEQYF	TGTGCCAGTAGATCCAGCGGGAGCCCGGGGTACGAGCAGTACTTC	TRBJ2-7	NA	TRBV19	TRBD2
CASSLKESRTGNSGNTIYF	TGTGCCAGCAGTTTAAAAGAATCTAGGACGGGGAACTCTGGAAACACCATATATTTT	TRBJ1-3	once	TRBV28	NA
CASSSRRFGGASEKLFF	TGTGCCAGCAGCTCCCGCCGTTTCGGGGGGGCTTCTGAAAAACTGTTTTTT	TRBJ1-4	few	TRBV7-2	NA
CASSHLAGSRGETQYF	TGTGCCAGCAGTCATTTGGCGGGGAGTCGGGGGGAGACCCAGTACTTC	TRBJ2-5	NA	TRBV11-1	NA
CASSVTSGLYNEQFF	TGTGCCAGCAGCGTGACTAGCGGATTATACAATGAGCAGTTCTTC	TRBJ2-1	NA	TRBV9	TRBD2
CASSYNRDYGYTF	TGTGCCAGCAGTTACAACAGGGACTATGGCTACACCTTC	TRBJ1-2	few	TRBV6-5	NA
CASSFYSGGRTEAFF	TGTGCCAGCAGTTTTTATTCAGGGGGCCGGACTGAAGCTTTCTTT	TRBJ1-1	NA	TRBV27	TRBD1
CASSQLDAEAFF	TGCGCCAGCAGCCAATTGGATGCTGAAGCTTTCTTT	TRBJ1-1	once	TRBV4-1	NA
CASNRARENEKLFF	TGTGCCAGTAATCGGGCTCGGGAGAATGAAAAACTGTTTTTT	TRBJ1-4	few	TRBV19	NA
CASSVGTGFSYEQYF	TGTGCCAGCAGCGTAGGGACAGGATTTTCCTACGAGCAGTACTTC	TRBJ2-7	NA	TRBV9	TRBD1
CASRLERGAEQYF	TGTGCCAGTCGACTGGAACGGGGAGCTGAGCAGTACTTC	TRBJ2-7	few	TRBV2	NA
CASGPGGSDEQFF	TGTGCCAGCGGACCGGGAGGGAGCGATGAGCAGTTCTTC	TRBJ2-1	NA	TRBV7-3	TRBD2
CASSSRETGAGELFF	TGTGCCAGCAGCTCCAGGGAAACAGGGGCCGGGGAGCTGTTTTTT	TRBJ2-2	few	TRBV7-9	TRBD1
CASSPRTAYGYTF	TGTGCCAGCAGCCCACGGACAGCTTATGGCTACACCTTC	TRBJ1-2	NA	TRBV28	NA
CASSLWGKEQFF	TGTGCCAGCAGTTTATGGGGGAAGGAGCAGTTCTTC	TRBJ2-1	NA	TRBV28	NA
CASSLATGAMNTEAFF	TGCGCCAGCAGCTTGGCTACAGGGGCCATGAACACTGAAGCTTTCTTT	TRBJ1-1	NA	TRBV5-1	TRBD1
CASTRDGPQELFF	TGTGCCAGCACTCGGGACGGTCCCCAGGAACTGTTTTTT	TRBJ1-4	NA	TRBV2	NA
CASRERGERKQYF	TGTGCCAGTAGAGAGCGGGGGGAAAGAAAGCAGTACTTC	TRBJ2-7	NA	TRBV19	TRBD2
CASRVPGMNTEAFF	TGTGCCAGCAGGGTCCCAGGCATGAACACTGAAGCTTTCTTT	TRBJ1-1	NA	TRBV28	NA
CASSGQGGFANQPQHF	TGTGCCAGCAGCGGACAGGGGGGTTTCGCTAATCAGCCCCAGCATTTT	TRBJ1-5	NA	TRBV2	TRBD1
CASSLGTVDNYGYTF	TGTGCCAGCTCACTCGGGACGGTGGATAACTATGGCTACACCTTC	TRBJ1-2	once	TRBV18	NA
CASRPGRTYQETQYF	TGTGCCAGCAGGCCAGGGCGGACGTACCAAGAGACCCAGTACTTC	TRBJ2-5	NA	TRBV27	NA
CASSPQGLPTGELFF	TGTGCCAGCTCACCACAGGGACTGCCCACCGGGGAGCTGTTTTTT	TRBJ2-2	NA	TRBV18	NA
CASSYSGGEQYF	TGTGCCAGCAGTTACTCCGGGGGGGAGCAGTACTTC	TRBJ2-7	NA	TRBV6-5	TRBD2
CASSLGPSNTEAFF	TGTGCCAGCAGCTTAGGTCCGAGTAACACTGAAGCTTTCTTT	TRBJ1-1	NA	TRBV11-2	NA
CASSKPGRRDSYNEQFF	TGTGCCAGCAGCAAACCGGGGAGGAGGGACTCCTACAATGAGCAGTTCTTC	TRBJ2-1	NA	TRBV21-1	NA
CASSQYRTARNTEAFF	TGCGCCAGCAGCCAATACCGGACAGCTAGGAACACTGAAGCTTTCTTT	TRBJ1-1	NA	TRBV4-3	NA
CSALEGQGTEAFF	TGCAGCGCCCTAGAGGGACAGGGCACTGAAGCTTTCTTT	TRBJ1-1	NA	TRBV29-1	TRBD1
CASSLAGSQAFF	TGTGCCAGCAGCTTAGCAGGCAGCCAAGCTTTCTTT	TRBJ1-1	NA	TRBV7-2	NA
CASSQEQGVYGYTF	TGCGCCAGCAGCCAAGAACAGGGGGTGTATGGCTACACCTTC	TRBJ1-2	few	TRBV4-1	TRBD1
CASSLDRRTYEQYF	TGTGCCAGCAGTTTGGACAGGAGAACCTACGAGCAGTACTTC	TRBJ2-7	NA	TRBV28	TRBD1
CASSSGTGSNQPQHF	TGCGCCAGCAGCTCCGGGACAGGTAGCAATCAGCCCCAGCATTTT	TRBJ1-5	NA	TRBV5-1	TRBD1
CASSLDEQRTGSTSYEQYF	TGTGCCAGCAGCTTAGACGAACAGCGGACAGGGTCTACTTCCTACGAGCAGTACTTC	TRBJ2-7	NA	TRBV7-8	TRBD1
CASSVEGTLPGNTIYF	TGTGCCAGCAGCGTAGAAGGGACCCTTCCTGGAAACACCATATATTTT	TRBJ1-3	once	TRBV9	NA
CGLGEPGYTEAFF	TGTGGTTTGGGGGAACCGGGGTACACTGAAGCTTTCTTT	TRBJ1-1	NA	TRBV30	NA
CASSRDRESTNEQYF	TGTGCCAGTAGCCGGGACAGGGAATCCACCAACGAGCAGTACTTC	TRBJ2-7	NA	TRBV19	TRBD1
CASSHNEQFF	TGTGCCAGCAGTCATAATGAGCAGTTCTTC	TRBJ2-1	NA	TRBV28	NA
CAWSRDRPRGYTF	TGTGCCTGGAGTAGGGACAGACCGAGGGGCTACACCTTC	TRBJ1-2	few	TRBV30	TRBD1
CASSELAGRNSYNEQFF	TGTGCCAGCAGTGAACTAGCGGGAAGGAACTCCTACAATGAGCAGTTCTTC	TRBJ2-1	NA	TRBV6-1	TRBD2
CASSPRGRSPGELFF	TGTGCCAGCAGTCCTCGGGGGCGCAGTCCCGGGGAGCTGTTTTTT	TRBJ2-2	few	TRBV27	NA
CASSRTQGGGQYF	TGTGCCAGCAGCCGGACGCAGGGGGGAGGGCAGTACTTC	TRBJ2-7	NA	TRBV7-3	NA
CSVSIMNTEAFF	TGCAGCGTTTCTATAATGAACACTGAAGCTTTCTTT	TRBJ1-1	few	TRBV29-1	NA
CASSRPGTLNTEAFF	TGTGCCAGCAGCCGTCCGGGGACCCTCAACACTGAAGCTTTCTTT	TRBJ1-1	NA	TRBV28	NA
CASSPRYRQETQYF	TGCGCCAGCAGTCCCCGGTACCGGCAAGAGACCCAGTACTTC	TRBJ2-5	NA	TRBV10-1	NA
CASSESRLRDRGLEQYF	TGTGCCAGCAGTGAATCAAGACTCCGGGACAGGGGGTTGGAGCAGTACTTC	TRBJ2-7	NA	TRBV6-1	TRBD1
CASSEVDRPEAFF	TGTGCCAGCAGTGAAGTGGACAGGCCTGAAGCTTTCTTT	TRBJ1-1	NA	TRBV2	TRBD1
CASSLRPGQLSSGNTIYF	TGTGCCAGCAGCTTAAGGCCAGGACAGCTGAGCTCTGGAAACACCATATATTTT	TRBJ1-3	NA	TRBV7-3	NA
CASSQELGNTEAFF	TGTGCCAGCAGCCAAGAGTTAGGGAACACTGAAGCTTTCTTT	TRBJ1-1	NA	TRBV4-2	NA